A single sample is the source of the 3 T cell receptor beta chains below, sequenced in a study of OX40 agonist ivuxolimab in advanced cancers. The repertoire was sequenced with immunoSEQ multiplex PCR; TCRdb's copy has only in-frame clones and lacks some. Among some 75,000 clones listed, around nine tenths were seen once. Sample: CD4+ or CD8+ T cells sorted from blood, taken in a trial of the OX40 agonist ivuxolimab. Every receptor here comes from an adult with an advanced solid tumor such as melanoma, head and neck, liver or kidney cancer.

The chain uses TRBV6-4 and TRBJ1-1; D is possibly TRBD1 (6 bases). Trimming left V 11 bases short and J 1 base short, with 11 bases between. This CDR3 is 12 amino acids long. Germline-derived CDR1 and CDR2 are MRHNA and SNTAGT. The CDR3: CAGEGGNTEAFF. The CDR3 coding sequence is TGTGCCGGCGAGGGGGGGAACACTGAAGCTTTCTTT.

The CDR3 protein is CASTTSTSGANEQFF. DNA of the CDR3: TGTGCCAGCACCACATCGACTAGCGGGGCTAATGAGCAGTTCTTC. V gene TRBV7-2 combines with J gene TRBJ2-1, with 11 positions matching TRBD2. V lost 7 bases, J lost 7 bases, and 9 bases stayed unmatched. Germline-derived CDR1 and CDR2 are SGHTA and FQGNSA. CDR3 size: 15 residues. Variable domain in full (rest from reference TRBV7-2 and TRBJ2-1): GAGVSQSPSNKVTEKGKDVELRCDPISGHTALYWYRQSLGQGLEFLIYFQGNSAPDKSGLPSDRFSAERTGGSVSTLTIQRTQQEDSAVYLCASTTSTSGANEQFFGPGTRLTVL.

The chain has TRBV7-3 and TRBJ2-5; 7 nucleotides line up with TRBD1. Germline loops: CDR1 SGHTA, CDR2 FQGTGA. The V segment lost 3 bases and the J segment 3 bases; nucleotides outside the gene matches: 1. This CDR3 comprises 13 residues. Here the CDR3 reads CASSFDREETQYF. As DNA, the CDR3 is TGTGCCAGCAGCTTCGACAGGGAAGAGACCCAGTACTTC.